These T cell receptor beta chains were read from a single sample in a study of cytomegalovirus exposure and HLA in healthy donors. Clones were read by immunoSEQ multiplex PCR, and TCRdb kept only the in-frame ones, dropping some. This sample has 130,000 or so clones, with roughly three fifths found just once. Sequenced: PBMCs. These receptors were collected from a male donor in good health and CMV-seronegative. The CDR3 runs from the conserved cysteine through the conserved F or W. D genes are given only for firm matches. Some rows mark clone size as missing; the rest say once, few, many or name a class of expanded clone.

>TRBJ2-6|.|few|TRBV6-1
TGTGCCAGCACCGGGTCTGGGGCCAACGTCCTGACTTTC
CASTGSGANVLTF
>TRBJ2-3|.|few|TRBV9
TGTGCCAGCAGCCCTTTCGAGGGGGTAACAGATACGCAGTATTTT
CASSPFEGVTDTQYF
>TRBJ2-7|TRBD2|.|TRBV4-1
TGCGCCAGCAGCCGTGGACTAGCGGGGGCCTCCTACGAGCAGTACTTC
CASSRGLAGASYEQYF
>TRBJ1-1|.|.|TRBV9
TGTGCCAGCAGCGTAGCCGCAGGGGACACTGAAGCTTTCTTT
CASSVAAGDTEAFF
>TRBJ1-2|.|.|TRBV9
TGTGCCAGCAGCCCGGGACTGAGCTCAAGTAATGGCTACACCTTC
CASSPGLSSSNGYTF
>TRBJ1-2|.|.|TRBV9
TGTGCCAGCAGCGTAGGACGAGGGTATCGCGGCTACACCTTC
CASSVGRGYRGYTF
>TRBJ2-2|.|.|TRBV19
TGTGCCAGTAAGGAAGGCGGTGACACCGGGGAGCTGTTTTTT
CASKEGGDTGELFF
>TRBJ1-3|.|.|TRBV5-1
TGCGCCAGCAGCTTAAGAGGGCGCTCTGGAAACACCATATATTTT
CASSLRGRSGNTIYF
>TRBJ1-1|TRBD1|.|TRBV18
TGTGCCAGCTCACCACCGGGACAGGGGATGAACACTGAAGCTTTCTTT
CASSPPGQGMNTEAFF
>TRBJ2-7|TRBD1|.|TRBV11-1
TGTGCCAGCAGCCCTCGGACAGGGCACTACGAGCAGTACTTC
CASSPRTGHYEQYF
>TRBJ1-5|.|.|TRBV18
TGTGCCAGCTCAGGGGGGGACCAGCCCCAGCATTTT
CASSGGDQPQHF
>TRBJ1-2|TRBD1|.|TRBV30
TGTGCCTCGGGACAGTCGACCTATGGCTACACCTTC
CASGQSTYGYTF
>TRBJ1-1|.|.|TRBV7-6
TGTGCCAGCAGCCCACAGGGAACGACCACTGAAGCTTTCTTT
CASSPQGTTTEAFF
>TRBJ2-3|.|many|TRBV10-3
TGTGCCATCAATGCGGGGACTAGCACAGATACGCAGTATTTT
CAINAGTSTDTQYF
>TRBJ2-3|TRBD2|.|TRBV11-2
TGTGCCAGCAGCTCCGCCAGCGGGGGCAGCACAGATACGCAGTATTTT
CASSSASGGSTDTQYF
>TRBJ2-3|TRBD2|few|TRBV19
TGTGCCAGTAGTAACGGCGGGGGGAGCACAGATACGCAGTATTTT
CASSNGGGSTDTQYF
>TRBJ2-7|.|.|TRBV7-2
TGTGCCAGCAGCTTAGGGATGGGACATACCTACGAGCAGTACTTC
CASSLGMGHTYEQYF
>TRBJ2-5|.|.|TRBV7-7
TGTGCTAGCAGCTTATGGGGGGAAGAGACCCAGTACTTC
CASSLWGEETQYF
>TRBJ2-2|TRBD1|.|TRBV7-8
TGTGCCAGCAGCCCGGGACAGGGGGTTTCCACCGGGGAGCTGTTTTTT
CASSPGQGVSTGELFF
>TRBJ2-7|.|.|TRBV15
TGTGCCACCAGCAGAGACCTGACAGGCCACGAGCAGTACTTC
CATSRDLTGHEQYF
>TRBJ2-3|.|once|TRBV6-5
TGTGCCAGCAGTTACTCAGGGACAACCACAGATACGCAGTATTTT
CASSYSGTTTDTQYF
>TRBJ1-5|.|.|TRBV7-2
TGTGCCAGCAGCTTAGAACAGGGCATAGGGCCCCAGCATTTT
CASSLEQGIGPQHF
>TRBJ2-5|.|.|TRBV21-1
TGTGCCAGCAGCATACCTGGGACAGGGTTGCAGTACTTC
CASSIPGTGLQYF
>TRBJ2-3|TRBD2|.|TRBV28
TGTGCCAGCAGTGTGGGCGGGGGGAGCACAGATACGCAGTATTTT
CASSVGGGSTDTQYF
>TRBJ2-5|.|once|TRBV1
TGCACCAGCAGCCAATTCGGGCAGGGGGAAGAGACCCAGTACTTC
CTSSQFGQGEETQYF
>TRBJ1-1|.|.|TRBV6-5
TGTGCCAGCAGTAGGGGGGGTAATGTGAACACTGAAGCTTTCTTT
CASSRGGNVNTEAFF
>TRBJ1-5|TRBD1|.|TRBV7-2
TGTGCCAGCAGCATTTACCGGCCGAACAGGGGTCCGGAGAATCAGCCCCAGCATTTT
CASSIYRPNRGPENQPQHF
>TRBJ1-4|.|.|TRBV5-4
TGTGCCAGCAGCTTCTTCAGGGGCGCAACTAATGAAAAACTGTTTTTT
CASSFFRGATNEKLFF
>TRBJ2-3|TRBD1|.|TRBV2
TGTGCCAGCAGCCCCACTAGGGGGCCTCGAGATACGCAGTATTTT
CASSPTRGPRDTQYF
>TRBJ1-6|.|once|TRBV14
TGTGCCAGCAGCCAATCCAGGGCAGTCCATTCACCCCTCCACTTT
CASSQSRAVHSPLHF
>TRBJ1-1|.|.|TRBV7-9
TGTGCCAGCAGCTTATCAGCAGGGAACACTGAAGCTTTCTTT
CASSLSAGNTEAFF
>TRBJ2-3|.|.|TRBV5-1
TGCGCCAGCAGCTTGCCACTAGGCACAGATACGCAGTATTTT
CASSLPLGTDTQYF
>TRBJ2-7|TRBD1|.|TRBV9
TGTGCCAGCAGCGGGGGCCGACAGGGGACCTACGAGCAGTACTTC
CASSGGRQGTYEQYF
>TRBJ2-4|TRBD1|.|TRBV29-1
TGCAGCGTTGAGGGGTACAGGGGGAAAAACATTCAGTACTTC
CSVEGYRGKNIQYF
>TRBJ1-2|.|.|TRBV30
TGTGCCTGGAGACCAGGGGAACCTTATGGCTACACCTTC
CAWRPGEPYGYTF
>TRBJ1-3|TRBD1|few|TRBV6-5
TGTGCCAGCAGTTACTCGGGACAGAGTTTTGGAAACACCATATATTTT
CASSYSGQSFGNTIYF
>TRBJ2-5|TRBD2|.|TRBV5-4
TGTGCCAGCAGCCCGGGGACTAGCGGGGGTATATCGGAGACCCAGTACTTC
CASSPGTSGGISETQYF
>TRBJ1-4|TRBD1|.|TRBV4-2
TGTGCCAGCAGTCATCCGGAGGACAGGGGGGAGAAACTGTTTTTT
CASSHPEDRGEKLFF
>TRBJ2-2|TRBD2|.|TRBV9
TGTGCCAGCAGCGTAGTGACTAGCGGGGAAGCCGGGGAGCTGTTTTTT
CASSVVTSGEAGELFF
>TRBJ1-1|TRBD1|.|TRBV28
TGTGCCAGCAGTTCGGGACAGGGGCCTGAAGCTTTCTTT
CASSSGQGPEAFF
>TRBJ1-6|.|.|TRBV6-5
TGTGCCAGCAGTCTGGGAGGGACTCAGCATTCACCCCTCCACTTT
CASSLGGTQHSPLHF
>TRBJ2-2|TRBD1|few|TRBV4-1
TGCGCCAGCAGCCAAGTGGACAGGGAGGCCGGGGAGCTGTTTTTT
CASSQVDREAGELFF
>TRBJ2-5|TRBD2|.|TRBV4-2
TGTGCCAGCAGCCAAGGCACTAGCGGGGACCAAGAGACCCAGTACTTC
CASSQGTSGDQETQYF
>TRBJ2-1|TRBD2|.|TRBV5-1
TGCGCCAGCAGCACTAGCGCTATTTCCTACAATGAGCAGTTCTTC
CASSTSAISYNEQFF
>TRBJ1-2|.|.|TRBV7-2
TGTGCCAGCAGCTTATCGGCCTCCAGGCCTAACTATGGCTACACCTTC
CASSLSASRPNYGYTF
>TRBJ1-1|TRBD1|few|TRBV6-6
TGTGCCAGCAGTTTACAGGGGGGAACTGAAGCTTTCTTT
CASSLQGGTEAFF
>TRBJ1-2|TRBD1|.|TRBV29-1
TGCAGCGTTGGGACAGGGAGCTATGGCTACACCTTC
CSVGTGSYGYTF
>TRBJ1-1|TRBD1|.|TRBV19
TGTGCCAGTAGTATCGGACAGGGTGTGGGAGCTTTCTTT
CASSIGQGVGAFF
>TRBJ1-6|TRBD1|.|TRBV19
TGTGCCAGTAGTCACCGGGGTGAGGGGGCGCGGCATTCACCCCTCCACTTT
CASSHRGEGARHSPLHF